Listed below are T cell receptor beta chains from one sample, sequenced in a study of breast tumors, draining lymph nodes, adjacent tissues. MiXCR, applied by TCRdb to the multiplex PCR reads, yields one record per CDR3 protein. The sample has 200,000 to 300,000 distinct CDR3 sequences, 30% seen once. The sample taken for sequencing was axillary lymph node tissue. These receptors were taken from a female donor with breast cancer. Some clones in this sample may be carry-over from other donors' samples. Both conserved end residues are part of each CDR3. The D gene is left open where the match is weak. Expanded clones get a size class; other rows say once, few or many, or leave the size out.

TRBD1	TRBV19	TRBJ1-5	-	CTSSFRTGVLGNRPQHF	TGTACCAGTAGTTTCCGGACAGGCGTCCTTGGAAATCGGCCCCAGCATTTT
-	TRBV5-6	TRBJ1-3	many	CASSLDGYSGNTIYF	TGTGCCAGCAGCCTGGACGGATACTCTGGAAACACCATATATTTT
-	TRBV7-9	TRBJ1-5	many	CASSLSPGWGQPQHF	TGTGCCAGCAGCTTAAGTCCAGGGTGGGGTCAGCCCCAGCATTTT
-	TRBV20-1	TRBJ2-5	many	CSARLYSQQETQYF	TGCAGTGCTAGACTATACAGCCAGCAAGAGACCCAGTACTTC
TRBD2	TRBV4-3	TRBJ2-7	many	CASSQIAGSSYEQYF	TGCGCCAGCAGCCAAATAGCGGGTAGCTCCTACGAGCAGTACTTC
-	TRBV6-5	TRBJ2-3	many	CASLNTNTDTQYF	TGTGCGAGTCTGAACACAAACACAGATACGCAGTATTTT
-	TRBV4-3	TRBJ1-1	few	CASSQDGVLRNTEAFF	TGCGCCAGCAGCCAAGATGGGGTCCTAAGGAACACTGAAGCTTTCTTT
TRBD1	TRBV28	TRBJ2-1	-	CATQGVPPHEQFF	TGTGCCACCCAGGGGGTTCCCCCCCATGAGCAGTTCTTC
TRBD2	TRBV11-2	TRBJ2-2	many	CASSSGTSGNVGTGELFF	TGTGCCAGCAGCTCCGGGACTAGCGGGAATGTGGGAACCGGGGAGCTGTTTTTT
-	TRBV18	TRBJ2-7	few	CASSPGDGLGEQYF	TGTGCCAGCTCACCAGGTGACGGCCTCGGCGAGCAGTACTTC
TRBD2	TRBV28	TRBJ2-3	few	CASSTSGRGGRDTQYF	TGTGCCAGCAGTACTAGCGGGAGGGGAGGTAGAGATACGCAGTATTTT
TRBD1	TRBV6-4	TRBJ1-6	many	CASKKGQGSSPLHF	TGTGCCAGCAAAAAGGGACAGGGGAGCTCACCCCTCCACTTT
-	TRBV19	TRBJ1-1	-	CASSMVNTEAFF	TGTGCCAGTAGTATGGTGAACACTGAAGCTTTCTTT
-	TRBV25-1	TRBJ2-3	-	CACSARGGAGSADTQYF	TGTGCCTGCAGTGCCCGAGGAGGAGCTGGGAGTGCAGATACGCAGTATTTT
TRBD2	TRBV6-6	TRBJ2-7	many	CASSHRTSGSYEQYF	TGTGCCAGCAGTCACCGGACTAGCGGGAGTTACGAGCAGTACTTC